This entry lists 7 T cell receptor beta chains sequenced from one sample in a study of blood T cell repertoires in COVID-19 (dated by TCRdb to between 2020 and 2021). The library came from the immunoSEQ multiplex PCR assay. What TCRdb holds here is the immuneACCESS table cut down to in-frame rearrangements. Part of the clones is not present; checked against another copy, under half of the missing clones reflect an unresolved V gene, and the others are unexplained. Here the sample has 24,000 or so clones; 88% occur a single time. The ten largest clones capture around 22% of the sample. Source material: peripheral blood. The receptors stem from a man aged 65-85 years in a cohort sampled during active COVID-19.

The chain uses TRBV6-5 and TRBJ2-1, with D possibly matching TRBD2 (6 bases). Trimming pared 4 bases from V and 7 bases from J, leaving 17 bases between. Per germline, CDR1 MNHEY and CDR2 SVGAGI. The CDR3 spans 15 residues. This CDR3 reads CASSSGRSGGNEQFF. The DNA of the CDR3 is TGTGCCAGCAGTTCCGGGAGATCCGGCGGGAATGAGCAGTTCTTC.

V usage is TRBV5-8 and J usage is TRBJ2-4; 10 bases match TRBD2. The CDR3 consists of 13 residues. Germline V gene lookup returns CDR1 SGHTS and CDR2 YDEGEE. Unmatched junction bases numbered 3, after V lost 5 bases and J lost 7 bases. CDR3 region: CASRLTSGNIQYF. The DNA for the CDR3 is TGTGCCAGCAGGTTGACTAGCGGGAACATTCAGTACTTC. The whole variable domain, filled in from reference TRBV5-8 and TRBJ2-4, reads EAGVTQSPTHLIKTRGQQATLRCSPISGHTSVYWYQQALGLGLQFLLWYDEGEERNRGNFPPRFSGRQFPNYSSELNVNALELEDSALYLCASRLTSGNIQYFGAGTRLSVL.

The chain is built from TRBV3-1 (or the pseudogene TRBV3-2) and TRBJ2-1; 7 nucleotides line up with TRBD2. CDR3 length equals 15 residues. The germline V gene encodes CDR1 LGHDT and CDR2 YNNKEL (reference sequence). The V and J ends lost 1 base and 6 bases, in that order; junction bases with no gene match: 6. In DNA form, the CDR3 reads TGTGCCAGCAGCCAAGCATTGGCGGGAGTCAATGAGCAGTTCTTC. Protein: CASSQALAGVNEQFF.

This sequence joins TRBV2 and TRBJ2-5; 7 bases agree with TRBD1. This CDR3 spans 13 amino acids. Trimming took 6 bases from V and 5 from J; bases not matched to a gene: 6. Germline values: CDR1 SNHLY, CDR2 FYNNEI. The CDR3 bases are TGTGCCAGCAGGAGGACAGGCGGCGAGACCCAGTACTTC. This encodes CASRRTGGETQYF. Full variable domain (missing parts from reference TRBV2 and TRBJ2-5): EPEVTQTPSHQVTQMGQEVILRCVPISNHLYFYWYRQILGQKVEFLVSFYNNEISEKSEIFDDQFSVERPDGSNFTLKIRSTKLEDSAMYFCASRRTGGETQYFGPGTRLLVL.

This rearrangement joins TRBV7-9 to TRBJ2-6; 8 bases align to TRBD2. The CDR3 totals 13 residues. Germline V gives CDR1 SEHNR, CDR2 FQNEAQ (reference sequence). DNA for the CDR3: TGTGCTGGGCGGGGGGCTGGGGCCAACGTCCTGACTTTC. Amino acid sequence: CAGRGAGANVLTF.

This chain's CDR3 is CASSEDQVPSGNTIYF. DNA of the CDR3: TGTGCCAGCAGTGAAGACCAGGTTCCCTCTGGAAACACCATATATTTT. The chain employs TRBV6-1 and TRBJ1-3; D unresolved. Trimming left V 1 base short and J 0 bases short, with 10 bases between. The germline gives CDR1 MNHNS, CDR2 SASEGT. The CDR3 runs to 16 residues.

The J gene is TRBJ1-2, the V gene TRBV7-9; 9 nucleotides align to TRBD1. Unmatched junction bases numbered 5, after V lost 1 base and J lost 8 bases. Germline lookup yields CDR1 SEHNR and CDR2 FQNEAQ (reference sequence). The CDR3 has 14 residues. CDR3: CASSLVGTGRGYTF. CDR3 nucleotides: TGTGCCAGCAGCTTAGTCGGGACAGGGAGAGGCTACACCTTC.